This TCR beta chain originates from a study of cytomegalovirus exposure and HLA in healthy donors. About the research overall: When over 300 donors were genotyped, roughly 78% of them were found to fall in the Caucasian-associated ancestry cluster.

Study-wide findings and caveats: With further analysis later on, most CMV-associated TCR beta chains appeared HLA-restricted. Most subjects' HLA-A and HLA-B alleles were reportedly predicted from TCR beta sequences. More clonal expansion characterized HLA-associated TCR beta chains than equally common others in a later analysis.

The V gene lost 6 bases and the J gene lost 4 bases, with 21 bases spanning the gap. This CDR3 spans 16 amino acids. Germline V CDR1 and CDR2: SGHTS, YDEGEE. For this clone: Its specificity is unknown.

The PCR contained 60 Vbeta and 13 Jbeta primers. TCRdb's copy holds only in-frame clones and misses some; the assay was immunoSEQ multiplex PCR. The data show some 150,000 clones, 79% seen once. The source is a human donor in good health. Sequenced: PBMCs. The V call is TRBV5-8, the J call TRBJ2-3; the D gene is possibly TRBD2 (5 bases). The CDR3 DNA sequence: TGTGCCAGCAACCCTTATACGGGGTCCTATTCAGATACGCAGTATTTT. It specifies CASNPYTGSYSDTQYF. Variable domain in full (rest from reference TRBV5-8 and TRBJ2-3): EAGVTQSPTHLIKTRGQQATLRCSPISGHTSVYWYQQALGLGLQFLLWYDEGEERNRGNFPPRFSGRQFPNYSSELNVNALELEDSALYLCASNPYTGSYSDTQYFGPGTRLTVL.